The clone carrying this TCR beta chain was counted many times. Unique molecular identifiers tagged the TCRbeta library. TCRdb re-called the PCR reads with MiXCR, one entry per CDR3 protein. Counted here are approximately 800,000 distinct CDR3 sequences, 15% to 20% occurring once; the ten biggest clones make up roughly 5%. The data are from a study of T-cell reconstitution after alpha-beta-depleted transplantation in children. This CDR3 spans 14 amino acids. Germline V gives CDR1 MGHRA, CDR2 YSYEKL. The V segment lost 4 bases and the J segment 4 bases; nucleotides outside the gene matches: 5. This receptor was obtained from a male patient younger than 18 who had a stem cell transplant for acute lymphoblastic leukemia, so the T cells may come from the graft donor. The material sequenced was PBMCs, mostly from graft donor cells, taken 360 days after TCRalphabeta/CD19-depleted stem cell transplant. V gene TRBV4-1 combines with J gene TRBJ2-7; 9 bases align to TRBD1. The CDR3 bases are TGCGCCAGCAGCCGCCGGGACAGGGATTACGAGCAGTACTTC. Its protein is CASSRRDRDYEQYF.